The rows below give T cell receptor beta chains drawn from one sample of a study of cytotoxic CD8 clonotypes in ibrutinib-treated CLL. Clones were read by immunoSEQ multiplex PCR, and TCRdb kept only the in-frame ones, dropping some. The sample holds more than 200,000 clones, more than 65% seen once. Sequenced here: PBMCs, sampled after 12 months of ibrutinib treatment. Receptors originate from a human donor with chronic lymphocytic leukemia. The CDR3 runs from the conserved cysteine through the conserved F or W. A D gene is named only where the DNA matches it firmly. Clone size is stated in some rows and not others, as once, few, many or a class when expanded.

17	TRBV9	.	TRBJ1-4	.	TGTGCCAGCAGCGTAGAGGAGGGGCGGGGGAGTGATGAAAAACTGTTTTTT	CASSVEEGRGSDEKLFF
17	TRBV9	TRBD1	TRBJ2-5	.	TGTGCCAGTCAGACAGGGGTTGGATTATCGGTTGGAGAGACCCAGTACTTC	CASQTGVGLSVGETQYF
16	TRBV18	.	TRBJ2-2	.	TGTGCCAGCTCATCGTCGCCCTACTCAGAACCCGGGGAGCTGTTTTTT	CASSSSPYSEPGELFF
16	TRBV11-3	.	TRBJ2-6	.	TGTGCCAGCAGCTTAGGGGTAGGGCCTGGGGCCAACGTCCTGACTTTC	CASSLGVGPGANVLTF
15	TRBV2	.	TRBJ1-3	few	TGTGCCAGCAGTGAGTCTGAAAGCTCTGGAAACACCATATATTTT	CASSESESSGNTIYF
11	TRBV30	.	TRBJ2-7	once	TGTGCCTGGACCCTCGGCTACGAGCAGTACTTC	CAWTLGYEQYF
15	TRBV14	TRBD2	TRBJ2-7	.	TGTGCCAGCAGCCTTTCAACGGGACTATCATACGAGCAGTACTTC	CASSLSTGLSYEQYF
15	TRBV10-2	.	TRBJ2-3	.	TGCGCCAGCAGTTCAGAACTTAGAGCAACAGATACGCAGTATTTT	CASSSELRATDTQYF
14	TRBV25-1	.	TRBJ2-7	.	TGTGCCAGCAGGGGCGGGAAAGGTCTATACGAGCAGTACTTC	CASRGGKGLYEQYF
16	TRBV19	.	TRBJ2-1	once	TGTGCCAGTAGTCCCCAAGGCCCACAGCCAGGCAATGAGCAGTTCTTC	CASSPQGPQPGNEQFF
14	TRBV6-5	TRBD1	TRBJ1-1	.	TGTGCCAGCATCCCGGACAGGGTGAACACTGAAGCTTTCTTT	CASIPDRVNTEAFF
12	TRBV5-1	.	TRBJ1-5	few	TGCGCCAGCACGATAGCTAATCAGCCCCAGCATTTT	CASTIANQPQHF
15	TRBV15	TRBD2	TRBJ2-7	.	TGTGCCACCAGCAGAGGGTCTAGCGGGATGTTCGAGCAGTACTTC	CATSRGSSGMFEQYF
13	TRBV6-4	TRBD1	TRBJ1-6	.	TGTGCCAGCAGTCGGGACAGGGCTTCACCCCTCCACTTT	CASSRDRASPLHF
17	TRBV4-2	.	TRBJ2-1	once	TGTGCCAGCAGCCAAGACCTCGGAGGAGGCGGGTTTGATGAGCAGTTCTTC	CASSQDLGGGGFDEQFF
13	TRBV7-9	.	TRBJ1-1	.	TGTGCCAGCAGGAGGGGAGCGAACACTGAAGCTTTCTTT	CASRRGANTEAFF
13	TRBV6-1	TRBD1	TRBJ2-7	.	TGTGCCAGCAGTCCCGGGACAGGGGATGAGCAGTACTTC	CASSPGTGDEQYF
14	TRBV30	.	TRBJ1-1	.	TGTGCCTGGTCCCGGGACCTAGGGGACACTGAAGCTTTCTTT	CAWSRDLGDTEAFF
14	TRBV9	.	TRBJ2-3	.	TGTGCCAGCAGCGTAGGGCGCTCCACAGATACGCAGTATTTT	CASSVGRSTDTQYF
15	TRBV7-9	TRBD2	TRBJ2-7	.	TGTGCCAGCAGCTCTACTAGCGGGAGCTCCTACGAGCAGTACTTC	CASSSTSGSSYEQYF
15	TRBV27	TRBD2	TRBJ2-7	.	TGTGCCAGCAGTTTACTAGCGGGGGGGCGCTACGAGCAGTACTTC	CASSLLAGGRYEQYF
14	TRBV7-3	.	TRBJ2-1	.	TGTGCCAGCAGCTCGGGGGACTGGTACAATGAGCAGTTCTTC	CASSSGDWYNEQFF
17	TRBV28	.	TRBJ2-7	.	TGTGCCAGCAGTTCTGCAGGGAAGTGGGGAGGCTCCTACGAGCAGTACTTC	CASSSAGKWGGSYEQYF
15	TRBV19	.	TRBJ2-2	.	TGTGCCAGTAGTATTAATCCCCTGACCACCGGGGAGCTGTTTTTT	CASSINPLTTGELFF
12	TRBV4-3	.	TRBJ1-2	few	TGCGCCAGCAGCCGAGACGGCTATGGCTACACCTTC	CASSRDGYGYTF
14	TRBV29-1	.	TRBJ1-2	.	TGCAGCGTTGAAGACACAGGGAAGAAACGTGGCTACACCTTC	CSVEDTGKKRGYTF
14	TRBV7-9	.	TRBJ2-5	.	TGTGCCAGCAGCTTTACGAGGGTACAAGAGACCCAGTACTTC	CASSFTRVQETQYF
11	TRBV20-1	.	TRBJ2-5	.	TGCAGTGCTTCGCTACAATCCCTTCTGTACTTC	CSASLQSLLYF
17	TRBV18	TRBD2	TRBJ2-1	.	TGTGCCAGCTCGCATCCTCCGGGACTAGCGACTTACAATGAGCAGTTCTTC	CASSHPPGLATYNEQFF
17	TRBV27	TRBD1	TRBJ1-6	.	TGTGCCAGCACTCTTAAGGGCCAGGGGGCCTCTTATTCACCCCTCCACTTT	CASTLKGQGASYSPLHF
16	TRBV5-5	TRBD2	TRBJ2-1	.	TGTGCCAGCAGCTTGGATGAGCGGGGGGGCTTATCTGAGCAGTTCTTC	CASSLDERGGLSEQFF
14	TRBV6-1	TRBD1	TRBJ1-2	.	TGTGCCAGCAGAAGGGGGACAGATTACTATGGCTACACCTTC	CASRRGTDYYGYTF
14	TRBV2	.	TRBJ2-7	.	TGTGCCAGCAGTGTTGGACAGAGCTCCTACGAGCAGTACTTC	CASSVGQSSYEQYF
12	TRBV6-6	.	TRBJ1-5	.	TGTGCCAGCAGTTACGCCAGAGAGCCCCAGCATTTT	CASSYAREPQHF
14	TRBV7-2	TRBD1	TRBJ2-7	.	TGTGCCAGCAGCTTCGACAGGGCCTCCTACGAGCAGTACTTC	CASSFDRASYEQYF
14	TRBV5-1	TRBD2	TRBJ2-3	once	TGCGCCAGTAGAACTAGCGGGAGCACAGATACGCAGTATTTT	CASRTSGSTDTQYF
13	TRBV15	.	TRBJ2-3	few	TGTGCCACCAGCAGCGACCTTGTGGGTTCGCAGTATTTT	CATSSDLVGSQYF
17	TRBV21-1	.	TRBJ1-5	.	TGTGCCAGCAGCAAAGTTTACCAGGGTCTTAGCAATCAGCCCCAGCATTTT	CASSKVYQGLSNQPQHF
13	TRBV29-1	TRBD2	TRBJ2-1	few	TGCAGCGTCCTAGCGGGGGGGCACTACGAGCAGTTCTTC	CSVLAGGHYEQFF
15	TRBV4-2	TRBD1	TRBJ1-2	.	TGTGCCAGCAGCCAAGAGTCGACAGGGCAATATGGCTACACCTTC	CASSQESTGQYGYTF
15	TRBV6-4	TRBD1	TRBJ2-2	few	TGTGCCAGCAGAGTCGACAGGGGGCAAACCGGGGAGCTGTTTTTT	CASRVDRGQTGELFF
14	TRBV7-2	.	TRBJ2-5	.	TGTGCCAGCAGCTTTACAGGTTACCAAGAGACCCAGTACTTC	CASSFTGYQETQYF
16	TRBV6-5	TRBD2	TRBJ2-3	.	TGTGCCAGCAGTTATCAACTAGCGGGAGTTGGAGATACGCAGTATTTT	CASSYQLAGVGDTQYF
13	TRBV5-5	.	TRBJ2-7	.	TGTGCCAGCAGCTCCGGGGCAACCTACGAGCAGTACTTC	CASSSGATYEQYF
13	TRBV27	TRBD1	TRBJ1-2	.	TGTGCCAGCCAGGGGACAGAGAACTATGGCTACACCTTC	CASQGTENYGYTF
16	TRBV6-1	TRBD1	TRBJ2-3	.	TGTGCCAGCAGGGAATACAGGGGAAAGGACACAGATACGCAGTATTTT	CASREYRGKDTDTQYF